These T cell receptor beta chains were read from a single sample in a study of PD-1 blockade in mismatch repair-deficient tumors. Produced via immunoSEQ multiplex PCR; TCRdb's table is partial and in-frame only. The sample shows 120,000 or so clones, 88% of them seen only once. The sample here was peripheral blood, taken just over 70 weeks after starting pembrolizumab. These receptors all come from an adult with mismatch repair-deficient cancer. Each CDR3 is given with its conserved first and last residue. The D gene is left open where the match is weak. Only some rows state a clone size, as once, few, many or a class for expanded clones.

D	size	V	J	DNA	CDR3
TRBD2	-	TRBV9	TRBJ2-5	TGTGCCAGCAGCGTAGAGCTAGCGGGAGGACAAGAGACCCAGTACTTC	CASSVELAGGQETQYF
-	-	TRBV7-8	TRBJ1-5	TGTGCCAGCAGCTTAGACACAGGCTTCAATCAGCCCCAGCATTTT	CASSLDTGFNQPQHF
-	-	TRBV6-1	TRBJ1-3	TGTGCCAGCAGTGAAACTCTGAGGGTGGACACCATATATTTT	CASSETLRVDTIYF
TRBD1	-	TRBV5-6	TRBJ2-1	TGTGCCAGCCAACAGGGGGGTTCCTACAATGAGCAGTTCTTC	CASQQGGSYNEQFF
-	-	TRBV7-2	TRBJ1-4	TGTGCCAGCAGCGACGGTCCCGGGGCTAATGAAAAACTGTTTTTT	CASSDGPGANEKLFF
-	-	TRBV9	TRBJ1-3	TGTGCCAGCAGGGGGGCTGGAAACACCATATATTTT	CASRGAGNTIYF
TRBD2	-	TRBV4-3	TRBJ2-1	TGCGCCAGCAGCCAACTCCCCACTAGCGGGAGGACCGACTCCTACAATGAGCAGTTCTTC	CASSQLPTSGRTDSYNEQFF
-	-	TRBV5-1	TRBJ2-6	TGCGCCAGCAGCTTGGCCTCGGGGGCCAACGTCCTGACTTTC	CASSLASGANVLTF
TRBD1	-	TRBV5-8	TRBJ2-5	TGTGCCAGCAGCTCCGGGGACAGTAGCCAAGAGACCCAGTACTTC	CASSSGDSSQETQYF
-	-	TRBV21-1	TRBJ2-2	TGTGCCACCATAAAAATGACACGGACAGGGAAAGGTGCCGGGGAGCTGTTTTTT	CATIKMTRTGKGAGELFF
-	-	TRBV5-1	TRBJ2-3	TGCGCCAGCAGCCGGTGGATATCGGCAGATACGCAGTATTTT	CASSRWISADTQYF
TRBD1	-	TRBV7-9	TRBJ2-7	TGTGCCAGCACCCCCGGGACAGGGTCCTACGAGCAGTACTTC	CASTPGTGSYEQYF
TRBD1	few	TRBV4-1	TRBJ2-7	TGCGCCAGCAGGGGGACAGGGGCCTACGAGCAGTACTTC	CASRGTGAYEQYF
TRBD1	-	TRBV5-1	TRBJ1-2	TGCGCCAGCAGCGCTGGGACAGGGAAGGATGGCTACACCTTC	CASSAGTGKDGYTF
-	-	TRBV2	TRBJ2-1	TGTGCCAGCAGTGAACCGCGGGATGAGCAGTTCTTC	CASSEPRDEQFF
-	-	TRBV10-3	TRBJ2-1	TGTGCCATCAGTGAGGACCCACCCAATGAGCAGTTCTTC	CAISEDPPNEQFF
-	-	TRBV7-9	TRBJ2-7	TGTGCCAGCAGCTTGAGCTCCTACGAGCAGTACTTC	CASSLSSYEQYF